This TCR beta chain was documented in a study of T cell changes during pregnancy in multiple sclerosis. Assay used: immunoSEQ multiplex PCR; TCRdb lists only in-frame clones, some missing. The repertoire includes about 39,000 clones, approximately 92% of them detected once, and 20% to 30% sits in the top ten. The CDR3 extends over 18 amino acids. Germline V lookup: CDR1 SGHTA, CDR2 FQGNSA. After removal of 4 bases from V and 3 bases from J, the junction contained 12 bases not matched to a gene. This TCR came from a female donor with multiple sclerosis, enrolled in a pregnancy study. The chain links TRBV7-2 to TRBJ2-1; 10 positions agree with TRBD2. The input for sequencing was CD8+ T cells from peripheral blood mononuclear cells, taken before pregnancy. The CDR3 region has the DNA TGTGCCAGCAGCTCCGGTTACACAAGCGGGGGGGTCTACAATGAGCAGTTCTTC. As protein: CASSSGYTSGGVYNEQFF. The full variable domain, completed using reference TRBV7-2 and TRBJ2-1, is GAGVSQSPSNKVTEKGKDVELRCDPISGHTALYWYRQSLGQGLEFLIYFQGNSAPDKSGLPSDRFSAERTGGSVSTLTIQRTQQEDSAVYLCASSSGYTSGGVYNEQFFGPGTRLTVL.